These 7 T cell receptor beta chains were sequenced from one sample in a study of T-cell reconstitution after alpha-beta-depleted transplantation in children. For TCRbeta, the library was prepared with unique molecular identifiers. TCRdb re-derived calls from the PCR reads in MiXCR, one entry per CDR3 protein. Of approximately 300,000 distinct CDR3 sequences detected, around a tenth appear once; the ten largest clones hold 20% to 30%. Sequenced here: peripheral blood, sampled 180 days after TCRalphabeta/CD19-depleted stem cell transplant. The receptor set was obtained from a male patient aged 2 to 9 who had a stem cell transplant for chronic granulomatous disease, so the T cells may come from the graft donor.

The DNA of the CDR3 is TGTGCCTGGAGTCAGGACGACAGGCCTTATGAAAAACTGTTTTTT. The encoded protein is CAWSQDDRPYEKLFF. The rearrangement uses TRBV30 and TRBJ1-4; TRBD1 might be the D (6 bases). Between the trimmed V and J ends, which lost 2 bases and 6 bases, there was a span of 16 bases. Germline V gene data show CDR1 as GTSNPN and CDR2 as SVGIG (reference sequence). The CDR3 is 15 residues long.

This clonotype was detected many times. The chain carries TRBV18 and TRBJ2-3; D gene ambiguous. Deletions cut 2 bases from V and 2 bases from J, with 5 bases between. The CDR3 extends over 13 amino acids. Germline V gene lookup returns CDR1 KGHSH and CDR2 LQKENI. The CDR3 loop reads CASSPRITDTQYF. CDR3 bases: TGTGCCAGCTCACCAAGGATCACAGATACGCAGTATTTT.

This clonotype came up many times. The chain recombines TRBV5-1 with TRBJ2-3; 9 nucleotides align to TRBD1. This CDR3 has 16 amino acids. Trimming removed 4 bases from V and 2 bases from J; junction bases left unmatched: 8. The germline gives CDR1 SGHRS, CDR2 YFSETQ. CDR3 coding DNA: TGCGCCAGCAGCGTACAGGGGGCGCGAACCACAGATACGCAGTATTTT. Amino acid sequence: CASSVQGARTTDTQYF.

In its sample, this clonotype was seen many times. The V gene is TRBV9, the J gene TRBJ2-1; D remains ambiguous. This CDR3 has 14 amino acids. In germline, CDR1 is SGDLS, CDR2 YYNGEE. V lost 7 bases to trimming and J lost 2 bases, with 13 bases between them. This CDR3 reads CASVPAETYNEQFF. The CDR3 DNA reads TGTGCCAGCGTCCCGGCGGAAACCTACAATGAGCAGTTCTTC. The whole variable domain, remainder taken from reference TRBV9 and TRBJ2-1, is DSGVTQTPKHLITATGQRVTLRCSPRSGDLSVYWYQQSLDQGLQFLIQYYNGEERAKGNILERFSAQQFPDLHSELNLSSLELGDSALYFCASVPAETYNEQFFGPGTRLTVL.

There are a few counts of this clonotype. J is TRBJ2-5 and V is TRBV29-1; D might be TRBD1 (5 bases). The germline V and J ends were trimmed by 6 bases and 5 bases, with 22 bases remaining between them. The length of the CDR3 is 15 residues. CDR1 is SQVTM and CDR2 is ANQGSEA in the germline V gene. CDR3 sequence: CSVDGARWGMETQYF. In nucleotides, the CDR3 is TGCAGCGTAGATGGGGCGAGGTGGGGAATGGAGACCCAGTACTTC.

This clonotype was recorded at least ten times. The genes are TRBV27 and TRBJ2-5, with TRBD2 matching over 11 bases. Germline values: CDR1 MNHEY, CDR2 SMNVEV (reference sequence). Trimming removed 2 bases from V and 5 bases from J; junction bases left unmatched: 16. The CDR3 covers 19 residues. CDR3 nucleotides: TGTGCCAGCAGTTTAAAAGGGAAGGAACTAGCGGGAGATTTGGAGACCCAGTACTTC. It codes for CASSLKGKELAGDLETQYF.

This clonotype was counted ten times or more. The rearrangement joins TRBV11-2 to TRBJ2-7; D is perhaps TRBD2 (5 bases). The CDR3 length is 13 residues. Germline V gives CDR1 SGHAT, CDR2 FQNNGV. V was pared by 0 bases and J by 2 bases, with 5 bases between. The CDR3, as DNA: TGTGCCAGCAGCTTAGACGGGACCTACGAGCAGTACTTC. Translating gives CASSLDGTYEQYF.